This T cell receptor beta chain was documented in a study of cytomegalovirus exposure and HLA in healthy donors. The CDR3 runs to 14 residues. Looked up from germline, CDR1 is MNHEY and CDR2 is SVGAGI. With 9 bases removed from V and 7 bases from J, the gap between germline ends came to 18 bases. Points from the study as a whole: A later analysis linked a missense variant in DCLRE1C to the trimming of TCR beta V and J genes. Some V segments, including TRBV6-2 and TRBV6-3, were excluded as indistinguishable.

This clone has only a few counts. The antigen is unknown. The study ran its PCR with 60 Vbeta and 13 Jbeta primers. Sequencing used immunoSEQ multiplex PCR; TCRdb keeps in-frame clones, though not all of them. Of about 120,000 clones detected, 70% to 85% appear once; the ten largest clones hold around 3.5%. The clonotype originates from a human donor in good health. Source material: PBMCs. The chain joins TRBV6-5 to TRBJ1-4; D is perhaps TRBD1 (6 bases). The CDR3 DNA reads as TGTGCCAGTCGGGAGCGGGGGGCAGGTGAAAAACTGTTTTTT. It codes for CASRERGAGEKLFF.